This TCR beta chain was retrieved from a study of shared clonotypes between healthy human individuals. Study-wide findings and caveats: Approximately 5% of naive CD4 clonotypes were shared across a few donors.

CDR3 length: 15 amino acids. CDR1 is SSHAT, CDR2 FNYEAQ, per germline (reference sequence). Per the study methods: Filtering was not the same, since immunoSEQ gave junction-only sequences without quality scores. Sequencing was performed with immunoSEQ multiplex PCR; in TCRdb, only in-frame clones are kept and a portion is missing. The D gene and trimming were derived from the DNA, and the V and J assignments and clone size from that table. The data show about 2.4 million clones, approximately 90% seen once. Healthy HIV-negative adults without recent acute infections or vaccinations served as donors. As for this clone: Its antigen is unknown. Germline and junction disagree at one end, which may indicate a read error.

Sequencing used naive CD4+ T cells sorted from blood. Subset indicated: CD45RA+ positively selected. This chain uses TRBV7-7 with TRBJ2-2; 10 bases match TRBD2. The TCR comes from a man aged 18 to 29 in good health. The CDR3 here is CASSPRTSGTGELFF. Here the CDR3 DNA reads TGTGCTAGCAGCCCACGGACTAGCGGCACCGGGGAGCTGTTTTTT.